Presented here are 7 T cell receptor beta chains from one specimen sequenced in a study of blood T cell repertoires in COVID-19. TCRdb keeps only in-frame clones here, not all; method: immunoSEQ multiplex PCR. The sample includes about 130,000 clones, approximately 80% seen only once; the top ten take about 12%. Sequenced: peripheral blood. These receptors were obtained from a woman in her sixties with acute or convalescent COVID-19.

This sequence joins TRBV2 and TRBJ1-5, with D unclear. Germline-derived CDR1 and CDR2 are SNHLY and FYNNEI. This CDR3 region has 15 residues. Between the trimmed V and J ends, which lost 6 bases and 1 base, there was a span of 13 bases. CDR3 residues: CASSDNSLSNQPQHF. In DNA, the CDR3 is TGTGCCAGCAGCGACAACAGCCTGAGCAATCAGCCCCAGCATTTT.

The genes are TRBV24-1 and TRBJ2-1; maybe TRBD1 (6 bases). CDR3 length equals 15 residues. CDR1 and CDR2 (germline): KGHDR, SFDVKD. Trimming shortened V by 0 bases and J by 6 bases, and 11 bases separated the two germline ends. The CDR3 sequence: CATSDLAGAGNEQFF. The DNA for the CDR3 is TGTGCCACCAGTGATTTGGCAGGGGCGGGCAATGAGCAGTTCTTC.

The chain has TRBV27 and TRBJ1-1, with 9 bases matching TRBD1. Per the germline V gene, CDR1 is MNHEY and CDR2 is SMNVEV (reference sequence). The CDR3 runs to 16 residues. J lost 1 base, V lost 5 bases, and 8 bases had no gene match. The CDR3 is CASSLDRGDRNTEAFF. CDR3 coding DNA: TGTGCCAGCAGTCTAGACAGGGGGGATAGGAACACTGAAGCTTTCTTT.

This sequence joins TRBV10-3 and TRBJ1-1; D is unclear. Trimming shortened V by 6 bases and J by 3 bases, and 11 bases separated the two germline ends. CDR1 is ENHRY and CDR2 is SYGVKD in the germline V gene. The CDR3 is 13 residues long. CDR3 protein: CAISLTVDTEAFF. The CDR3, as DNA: TGTGCCATCAGCCTTACAGTGGACACTGAAGCTTTCTTT.

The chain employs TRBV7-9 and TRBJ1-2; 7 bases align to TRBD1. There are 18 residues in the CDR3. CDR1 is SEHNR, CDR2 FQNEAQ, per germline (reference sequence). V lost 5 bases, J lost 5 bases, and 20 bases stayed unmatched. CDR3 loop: CASSQPRTGSLLGYGYTF. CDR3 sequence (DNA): TGTGCCAGCAGCCAACCTCGGACAGGTTCCCTCCTAGGGTATGGCTACACCTTC.

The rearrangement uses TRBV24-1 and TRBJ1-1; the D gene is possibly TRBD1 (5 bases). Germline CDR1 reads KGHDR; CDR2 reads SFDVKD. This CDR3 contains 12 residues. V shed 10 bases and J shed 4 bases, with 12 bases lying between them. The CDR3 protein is CATAGGGTEAFF. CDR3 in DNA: TGTGCCACGGCCGGGGGGGGCACTGAAGCTTTCTTT.

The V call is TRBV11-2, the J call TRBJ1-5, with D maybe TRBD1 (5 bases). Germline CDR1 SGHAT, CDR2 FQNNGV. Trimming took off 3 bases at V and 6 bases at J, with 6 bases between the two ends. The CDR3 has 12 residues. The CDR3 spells CASSLGGQPQHF. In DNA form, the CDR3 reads TGTGCCAGCAGCTTGGGGGGTCAGCCCCAGCATTTT.